What follows are 19 T cell receptor beta chains derived from one specimen sequenced in a study of OX40 agonist ivuxolimab in advanced cancers. Only in-frame clones appear in the TCRdb table, and some are missing; sequencing was by immunoSEQ multiplex PCR. The sample lists 55,000 to 80,000 clones, more than 85% occurring once. Material: CD4+ or CD8+ T cells sorted from blood, obtained in a trial of the OX40 agonist ivuxolimab. The receptors derive from an adult with an advanced solid tumor such as melanoma, head and neck, liver or kidney cancer.

The V call is TRBV5-1, the J call TRBJ2-1; D is unresolved. The CDR3 is made up of 14 amino acids. CDR1 is SGHRS, CDR2 YFSETQ, per germline. The V end was cut by 0 bases, the J end by 5 bases, with 9 bases between. The DNA of the CDR3 is TGCGCCAGCAGCTTGGGCCAGACCAACAATGAGCAGTTCTTC. The encoded protein is CASSLGQTNNEQFF.

The rearrangement joins TRBV27 to TRBJ2-1; 9 nucleotides agree with TRBD2. The CDR3 loop spans 18 amino acids. CDR1 and CDR2 from the germline V gene are MNHEY and SMNVEV (reference sequence). With 0 bases clipped from V and 10 bases from J, the junction kept 16 bases outside the gene matches. CDR3 nucleotides: TGTGCCAGCAGTTTATCGTGGTACCGGCTAGCGGGGAATGGAGAGCAGTTCTTC. Translating it yields CASSLSWYRLAGNGEQFF.

This clone was detected only once. The genes are TRBV11-2 and TRBJ2-2, with 13 bases identical to TRBD2. J lost 3 bases, V lost 1 base, and 5 bases had no gene match. The V gene's germline CDR1 is SGHAT and CDR2 FQNNGV. The CDR3 loop spans 18 amino acids. CDR3 sequence reads: CASSLGTGTSGDTGELFF. CDR3 nucleotide sequence: TGTGCCAGCAGCTTAGGAACCGGGACTAGCGGGGACACCGGGGAGCTGTTTTTT.

This chain connects TRBV5-4 to TRBJ1-6; 9 nucleotides match TRBD1. The CDR3 contains 14 residues. With 3 bases clipped from V and 7 bases from J, the junction kept 2 bases outside the gene matches. The germline V gene encodes CDR1 SGHNT and CDR2 YYREEE (reference sequence). The CDR3 protein is CASSWDRENSPLHF. CDR3 bases: TGTGCCAGCAGCTGGGACAGGGAGAATTCACCCCTCCACTTT.

In this sample, this clone turned up once. J is TRBJ2-2 and V is TRBV5-4, with TRBD2 matching 8 bases. The CDR3 sequence is 16 residues long. From germline, CDR1 is SGHNT and CDR2 YYREEE (reference sequence). With V trimmed by 3 bases and J by 2 bases, 6 bases remained unmatched. CDR3 nucleotides: TGTGCCAGCAGCTCGGATGTAGCGGGAAACACCGGGGAGCTGTTTTTT. Protein: CASSSDVAGNTGELFF.

The CDR3 DNA is TGTGCCAGCAGTTCCGACTACGAGCAGTACTTC. Translated, it gives CASSSDYEQYF. The gene calls are TRBV6-6 and TRBJ2-7; no firm D call. Germline V CDR1 and CDR2: MNHNY, SVGAGI (reference sequence). The CDR3 runs 11 residues. Between the trimmed V and J ends, which lost 4 bases and 3 bases, there was a span of 4 bases.

V gene TRBV27 combines with J gene TRBJ2-4, with 9 bases that match TRBD1. With V trimmed by 3 bases and J by 6 bases, 15 bases remained unmatched. CDR1 is MNHEY and CDR2 is SMNVEV in the germline V gene (reference sequence). This CDR3 has 18 residues. The CDR3 here is CASSLRYPGQGKGNIQYF. The DNA of the CDR3 is TGTGCCAGCAGTTTGCGTTACCCGGGACAGGGTAAGGGAAACATTCAGTACTTC.

The chain has TRBV19 and TRBJ2-2; TRBD2 might be the D (5 bases). In germline, CDR1 is LNHDA, CDR2 SQIVND (reference sequence). CDR3 length: 15 amino acids. Trimming cost V 6 bases and J 1 base, with 12 bases left between them. In DNA, the CDR3 is TGTGCCAGTAGATTGTTTGCGGGGAACACCGGGGAGCTGTTTTTT. It is translated as CASRLFAGNTGELFF.

V gene TRBV9 combines with J gene TRBJ2-3; 7 bases fit TRBD2. The CDR3 has 15 amino acids. The germline gives CDR1 SGDLS, CDR2 YYNGEE. Trimming removed 0 bases from V and 6 bases from J; junction bases left unmatched: 7. Here the CDR3 reads CASSVAAGVGDTQYF. For the CDR3, the DNA is TGTGCCAGCAGCGTAGCGGCGGGGGTCGGGGATACGCAGTATTTT.

The V and J genes are TRBV6-5 and TRBJ1-2; possibly TRBD1 for D (5 bases). V was cut by 0 bases and J by 6 bases, with 11 bases left in between. The CDR3 runs to 14 residues. CDR1 and CDR2 from the germline V gene are MNHEY and SVGAGI. CDR3 bases: TGTGCCAGCAGTTACTCCGGCAGGGCCCATGGCTACACCTTC. Translation gives CASSYSGRAHGYTF.

This chain links TRBV5-1 with TRBJ1-1; 8 nucleotides align to TRBD1. This CDR3 is 14 amino acids long. The germline V gene has CDR1 SGHRS and CDR2 YFSETQ. J gave up 14 bases and V 0 bases, and 12 bases lay outside the gene matches. CDR3: CASSLGTGIRIFFF. The CDR3 DNA reads as TGCGCCAGCAGCTTGGGGACAGGGATTCGGATCTTCTTCTTT.

The V gene is TRBV14, the J gene TRBJ1-6, with 8 nucleotides matching TRBD1. J gave up 10 bases and V 0 bases, and 5 bases lay outside the gene matches. This CDR3 has 15 residues. CDR1 is SGHDN and CDR2 is FVKESK in the germline V gene. CDR3 loop: CASSQETGGVSPLHF. The CDR3 DNA follows: TGTGCCAGCAGCCAAGAAACAGGGGGTGTATCACCCCTCCACTTT.

V is TRBV27 and J is TRBJ2-2; 7 nucleotides align to TRBD2. The CDR3 length is 14 residues. J gave up 3 bases and V 4 bases, and 2 bases lay outside the gene matches. CDR1 MNHEY and CDR2 SMNVEV come from the germline V gene (reference sequence). CDR3 sequence reads: CASSWAGDTGELFF. DNA for the CDR3: TGTGCCAGCAGTTGGGCGGGAGACACCGGGGAGCTGTTTTTT.

This clone appeared a single time. The chain uses TRBV30 and TRBJ1-4; D remains unclear. This CDR3 region has 11 residues. Germline loops: CDR1 GTSNPN, CDR2 SVGIG (reference sequence). Trimming took 5 bases from V and 8 from J, leaving 9 bases between them. The CDR3 sequence is CAWGEKEKLFF. The CDR3 coding sequence is TGTGCCTGGGGAGAGAAGGAAAAACTGTTTTTT.

J is TRBJ2-1 and V is TRBV5-1, with 13 bases lining up with TRBD2. Germline CDR1 is SGHRS and CDR2 is YFSETQ. V dropped 3 bases and J dropped 7; count of bases not matched to a gene: 10. The CDR3 spans 17 residues. This chain's CDR3 is CASSSQTSGRFTNEQFF. The CDR3 coding sequence is TGCGCCAGCAGCTCTCAGACTAGCGGGAGGTTTACTAATGAGCAGTTCTTC. Combining the CDR3 with reference TRBV5-1 and TRBJ2-1 gives the whole variable domain KAGVTQTPRYLIKTRGQQVTLSCSPISGHRSVSWYQQTPGQGLQFLFEYFSETQRNKGNFPGRFSGRQFSNSRSEMNVSTLELGDSALYLCASSSQTSGRFTNEQFFGPGTRLTVL.

The chain links TRBV4-2 to TRBJ2-2; a possible D gene is TRBD2 (6 bases). The ends were cut back, 1 base at V and 4 bases at J, with 10 bases in the middle. Germline V gene lookup returns CDR1 LGHNA and CDR2 YNFKEQ. CDR3 length equals 15 residues. The CDR3 region is CASSQAGLSTGELFF. The CDR3 DNA follows: TGTGCCAGCAGCCAAGCGGGACTTTCCACCGGGGAGCTGTTTTTT.

The chain recombines TRBV30 with TRBJ2-7, with a weak D call TRBD1 (5 bases). Germline lookup yields CDR1 GTSNPN and CDR2 SVGIG (reference sequence). Trimming took 4 bases from V and 7 from J, leaving 14 bases between them. The CDR3 spans 12 residues. CDR3 protein: CAWTRGKGEQYF. DNA for the CDR3: TGTGCCTGGACTAGGGGAAAGGGTGAGCAGTACTTC.

The chain carries TRBV30 and TRBJ2-5; D unclear. Per germline, CDR1 GTSNPN and CDR2 SVGIG (reference sequence). Between the trimmed V and J ends, which lost 1 base and 5 bases, there was a span of 8 bases. CDR3 size: 12 residues. CDR3 DNA sequence: TGTGCCTGGAGTGAACTTTCGGAGACCCAGTACTTC. It codes for CAWSELSETQYF. Complete variable domain (other parts from reference TRBV30 and TRBJ2-5): SQTIHQWPATLVQPVGSPLSLECTVEGTSNPNLYWYRQAAGRGLQLLFYSVGIGQISSEVPQNLSASRPQDRQFILSSKKLLLSDSGFYLCAWSELSETQYFGPGTRLLVL.

The CDR3 spells CASSDPGRETQYF. The DNA of the CDR3 is TGTGCCAGCAGTGACCCTGGTAGGGAGACCCAGTACTTC. The chain employs TRBV2 and TRBJ2-5, with D uncertain. In germline, CDR1 is SNHLY, CDR2 FYNNEI. The V end lost 3 bases, the J end lost 5 bases, and 10 bases lay between the germline ends. This CDR3 is 13 amino acids long.